The T cell receptor (beta chain) described here comes from a study of technical replicates of blood from a handful of donors. Profiling relied on immunoSEQ multiplex PCR, and the TCRdb table lists in-frame clones only, not all of them. The sample has approximately 94,000 clones; about 96% are singletons. This clone showed up just a few times. Germline CDR1 and CDR2: LNHDA and SQIVND (reference sequence). CDR3 length: 14 amino acids. V lost 5 bases and J lost 6, with 17 bases in between. This TCR came from a human donor in good health. Input material: T cells isolated from PBMCs. The V and J genes are TRBV19 and TRBJ2-7; a weak D match, TRBD1 (5 bases). The CDR3 loop reads CASSQNQGAGEQYF. CDR3 DNA: TGTGCCAGTAGTCAAAACCAGGGCGCTGGCGAGCAGTACTTC.